This T cell receptor (beta chain) was identified during a study of blood T cell repertoires in COVID-19. V lost 2 bases to trimming and J lost 0 bases; unmatched junction nucleotides: 10. The CDR3 totals 18 residues. Germline CDR1 LNHDA, CDR2 SQIVND (reference sequence). Data came from immunoSEQ multiplex PCR; TCRdb stores just in-frame clones and leaves some out. The data contain roughly 380,000 clones, 75% to 90% of them singletons. J is TRBJ2-1 and V is TRBV19, with 7 bases fitting TRBD2. The sequence came from a woman aged 18-29 years with acute or convalescent COVID-19. The specimen was peripheral blood. The CDR3 loop reads CASSILADVFSSYNEQFF. In nucleotides, the CDR3 is TGTGCCAGTAGTATACTAGCGGACGTTTTTAGCTCCTACAATGAGCAGTTCTTC.